These T cell receptor beta chains were read from a single sample in a study of cytomegalovirus exposure and HLA in healthy donors. The data were produced by immunoSEQ multiplex PCR, yet TCRdb's version contains in-frame clones alone and is incomplete. The table records over 100,000 clones, roughly 87% of them present only once. The specimen was PBMCs. The receptors were sampled from a woman between 18 and 29 years old in good health and CMV-seronegative. Each CDR3 is given with its conserved first and last residue. D genes are given only for firm matches. A row's size may be missing; if present it is once, few, many or a size class.

abundance: NA; v_gene: TRBV5-1; j_gene: TRBJ1-1; len: 14; d_gene: NA; CDR3aa: CASSFGHPNTEAFF; CDR3nt: TGCGCCAGCAGCTTCGGACACCCGAACACTGAAGCTTTCTTT
abundance: NA; v_gene: TRBV5-1; j_gene: TRBJ2-7; len: 17; d_gene: TRBD2; CDR3aa: CASSGGTSGGRLYEQYF; CDR3nt: TGCGCCAGCAGCGGCGGGACTAGCGGGGGGCGCCTCTACGAGCAGTACTTC
abundance: NA; v_gene: TRBV2; j_gene: TRBJ1-6; len: 15; d_gene: NA; CDR3aa: CASSRDRNYNSPLHF; CDR3nt: TGTGCCAGCAGCAGAGACAGAAACTATAATTCACCCCTCCACTTT
abundance: NA; v_gene: TRBV7-2; j_gene: TRBJ2-7; len: 16; d_gene: TRBD1; CDR3aa: CASSPQSGTASYEQYF; CDR3nt: TGTGCCAGCAGCCCTCAATCCGGGACAGCGTCCTACGAGCAGTACTTC
abundance: NA; v_gene: TRBV7-2; j_gene: TRBJ2-7; len: 18; d_gene: NA; CDR3aa: CASSAQFGLSGPLYEQYF; CDR3nt: TGTGCCAGCAGCGCCCAGTTCGGTTTGTCAGGGCCCCTCTACGAGCAGTACTTC
abundance: once; v_gene: TRBV5-4; j_gene: TRBJ2-1; len: 15; d_gene: TRBD2; CDR3aa: CASRLRGGRSNEQFF; CDR3nt: TGTGCCAGCAGGCTGCGGGGGGGTCGGTCGAATGAGCAGTTCTTC
abundance: NA; v_gene: TRBV19; j_gene: TRBJ1-6; len: 16; d_gene: TRBD1; CDR3aa: CASGPWDRGQNSPLHF; CDR3nt: TGTGCCAGTGGACCTTGGGACAGGGGTCAGAATTCACCCCTCCACTTT
abundance: NA; v_gene: TRBV5-1; j_gene: TRBJ2-1; len: 17; d_gene: TRBD2; CDR3aa: CASSWTLTSGGHNEQFF; CDR3nt: TGCGCCAGCAGCTGGACACTAACTAGCGGGGGTCACAATGAGCAGTTCTTC
abundance: NA; v_gene: TRBV2; j_gene: TRBJ2-1; len: 12; d_gene: TRBD2; CDR3aa: CASRKMGGEQFF; CDR3nt: TGTGCCAGCAGGAAGATGGGGGGGGAGCAGTTCTTC
abundance: once; v_gene: TRBV29-1; j_gene: TRBJ2-3; len: 12; d_gene: NA; CDR3aa: CSVKLGTDTQYF; CDR3nt: TGCAGCGTCAAGTTAGGCACAGATACGCAGTATTTT
abundance: NA; v_gene: TRBV7-2; j_gene: TRBJ2-2; len: 14; d_gene: TRBD2; CDR3aa: CASSQALASGELFF; CDR3nt: TGTGCCAGCAGCCAGGCACTAGCGTCCGGGGAGCTGTTTTTT
abundance: few; v_gene: TRBV7-8; j_gene: TRBJ2-1; len: 17; d_gene: TRBD2; CDR3aa: CASSTPRTSGGRNEQFF; CDR3nt: TGTGCCAGCAGCACACCTAGGACTAGCGGGGGGAGGAATGAGCAGTTCTTC
abundance: NA; v_gene: TRBV18; j_gene: TRBJ1-6; len: 15; d_gene: TRBD1; CDR3aa: CASSPPGQPNSPLHF; CDR3nt: TGTGCCAGCTCACCACCGGGACAGCCTAATTCACCCCTCCACTTT
abundance: NA; v_gene: TRBV18; j_gene: TRBJ2-1; len: 15; d_gene: TRBD1; CDR3aa: CASSHSGTGAREQFF; CDR3nt: TGTGCCAGCTCACACTCCGGGACAGGAGCCCGCGAGCAGTTCTTC
abundance: NA; v_gene: TRBV7-9; j_gene: TRBJ1-5; len: 16; d_gene: NA; CDR3aa: CASSLELAAGAQPQHF; CDR3nt: TGTGCCAGCAGCTTAGAGCTCGCGGCAGGGGCTCAGCCCCAGCATTTT
abundance: NA; v_gene: TRBV19; j_gene: TRBJ1-2; len: 14; d_gene: NA; CDR3aa: CASSPAQGTYGYTF; CDR3nt: TGTGCCAGTAGTCCAGCCCAGGGCACCTATGGCTACACCTTC
abundance: few; v_gene: TRBV5-1; j_gene: TRBJ1-4; len: 13; d_gene: NA; CDR3aa: CASSLAGDEKLFF; CDR3nt: TGCGCCAGCAGCTTGGCAGGGGATGAAAAACTGTTTTTT
abundance: NA; v_gene: TRBV25-1; j_gene: TRBJ1-5; len: 17; d_gene: NA; CDR3aa: CASSESGTGDDNQPQHF; CDR3nt: TGTGCCAGCAGTGAATCGGGGACGGGGGATGACAATCAGCCCCAGCATTTT
abundance: NA; v_gene: TRBV9; j_gene: TRBJ1-1; len: 16; d_gene: NA; CDR3aa: CASSVGVGTGNTEAFF; CDR3nt: TGTGCCAGCAGCGTAGGGGTAGGAACAGGGAACACTGAAGCTTTCTTT
abundance: once; v_gene: TRBV9; j_gene: TRBJ1-5; len: 14; d_gene: NA; CDR3aa: CASSPGRGNQPQHF; CDR3nt: TGTGCCAGCAGCCCTGGTCGAGGGAATCAGCCCCAGCATTTT
abundance: NA; v_gene: TRBV29-1; j_gene: TRBJ1-1; len: 13; d_gene: TRBD1; CDR3aa: CSAQGGLDTEAFF; CDR3nt: TGCAGCGCGCAGGGGGGATTGGACACTGAAGCTTTCTTT
abundance: NA; v_gene: TRBV6-5; j_gene: TRBJ2-1; len: 16; d_gene: TRBD2; CDR3aa: CASSYRLAGGHNEQFF; CDR3nt: TGTGCCAGCAGTTACCGACTAGCGGGGGGCCATAATGAGCAGTTCTTC
abundance: NA; v_gene: TRBV5-1; j_gene: TRBJ1-1; len: 13; d_gene: NA; CDR3aa: CASSVGQLVEAFF; CDR3nt: TGCGCCAGCAGCGTAGGACAGTTGGTTGAAGCTTTCTTT
abundance: NA; v_gene: TRBV6-4; j_gene: TRBJ1-1; len: 13; d_gene: NA; CDR3aa: CASRLGENTEAFF; CDR3nt: TGTGCCAGCAGATTAGGGGAGAACACTGAAGCTTTCTTT
abundance: NA; v_gene: TRBV29-1; j_gene: TRBJ2-7; len: 11; d_gene: NA; CDR3aa: CSVGTVYEQYF; CDR3nt: TGCAGCGTTGGAACAGTCTACGAGCAGTACTTC
abundance: NA; v_gene: TRBV10-3; j_gene: TRBJ2-3; len: 16; d_gene: NA; CDR3aa: CAISGGARGGPDTQYF; CDR3nt: TGTGCCATCAGTGGGGGCGCTAGGGGGGGCCCGGATACGCAGTATTTT
abundance: NA; v_gene: TRBV6-6; j_gene: TRBJ1-2; len: 13; d_gene: TRBD1; CDR3aa: CASRLGTGDGYTF; CDR3nt: TGTGCCAGCAGACTTGGGACAGGTGATGGCTACACCTTC